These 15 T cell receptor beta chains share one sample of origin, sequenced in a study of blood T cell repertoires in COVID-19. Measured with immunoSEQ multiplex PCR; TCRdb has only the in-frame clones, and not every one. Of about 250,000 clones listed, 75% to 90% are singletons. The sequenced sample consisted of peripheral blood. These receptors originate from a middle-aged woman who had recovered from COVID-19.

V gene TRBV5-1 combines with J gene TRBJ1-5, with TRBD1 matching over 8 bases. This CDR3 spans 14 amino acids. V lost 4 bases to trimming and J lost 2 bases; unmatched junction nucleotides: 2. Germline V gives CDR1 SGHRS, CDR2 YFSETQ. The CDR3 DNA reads TGCGCCAGCAGCATGACAGGGGGCAATCAGCCCCAGCATTTT. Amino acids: CASSMTGGNQPQHF.

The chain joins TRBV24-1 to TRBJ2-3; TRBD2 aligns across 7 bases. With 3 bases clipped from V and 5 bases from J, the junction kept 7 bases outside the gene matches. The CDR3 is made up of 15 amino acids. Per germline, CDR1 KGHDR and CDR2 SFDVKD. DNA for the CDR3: TGTGCCACCAGTGATCGGGCGGGAGTAGTAGATACGCAGTATTTT. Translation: CATSDRAGVVDTQYF.

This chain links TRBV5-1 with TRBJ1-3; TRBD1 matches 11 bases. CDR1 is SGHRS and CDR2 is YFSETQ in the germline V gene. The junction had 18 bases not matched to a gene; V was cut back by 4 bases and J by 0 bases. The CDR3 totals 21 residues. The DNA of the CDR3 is TGCGCCAGCAGCCAACACACCGGGACAGGGGGAACTTTGAGCTCTGGAAACACCATATATTTT. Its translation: CASSQHTGTGGTLSSGNTIYF.

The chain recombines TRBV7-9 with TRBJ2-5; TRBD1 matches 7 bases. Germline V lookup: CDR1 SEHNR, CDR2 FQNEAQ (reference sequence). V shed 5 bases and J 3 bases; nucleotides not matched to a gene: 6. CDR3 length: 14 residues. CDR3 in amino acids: CASSETGTEETQYF. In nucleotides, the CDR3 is TGTGCCAGCAGCGAGACCGGGACAGAAGAGACCCAGTACTTC.

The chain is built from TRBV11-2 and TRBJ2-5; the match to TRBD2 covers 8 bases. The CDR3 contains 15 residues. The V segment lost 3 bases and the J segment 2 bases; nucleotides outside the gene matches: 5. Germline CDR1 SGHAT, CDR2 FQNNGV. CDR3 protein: CASSFYTGGQETQYF. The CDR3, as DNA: TGTGCCAGCAGCTTTTATACGGGAGGGCAAGAGACCCAGTACTTC.

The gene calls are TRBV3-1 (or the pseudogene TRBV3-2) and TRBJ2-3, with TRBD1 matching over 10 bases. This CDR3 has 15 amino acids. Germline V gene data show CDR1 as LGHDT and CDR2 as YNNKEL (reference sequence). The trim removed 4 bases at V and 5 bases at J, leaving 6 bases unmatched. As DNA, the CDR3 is TGTGCCAGCAGCCCAAAAGGGGACAGGGGAGATACGCAGTATTTT. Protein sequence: CASSPKGDRGDTQYF.

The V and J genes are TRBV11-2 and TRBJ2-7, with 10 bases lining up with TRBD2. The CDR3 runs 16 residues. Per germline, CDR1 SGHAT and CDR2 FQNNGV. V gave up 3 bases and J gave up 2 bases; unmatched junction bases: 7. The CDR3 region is CASSFGGSGRTYEQYF. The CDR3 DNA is TGTGCCAGCAGCTTTGGCGGTAGCGGGAGGACCTACGAGCAGTACTTC.

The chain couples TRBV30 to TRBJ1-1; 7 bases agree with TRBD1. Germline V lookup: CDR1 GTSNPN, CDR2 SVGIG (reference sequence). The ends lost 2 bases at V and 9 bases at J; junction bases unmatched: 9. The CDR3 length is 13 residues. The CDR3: CAWSPADRLKAFF. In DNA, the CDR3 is TGTGCCTGGAGTCCAGCGGACAGGCTGAAAGCTTTCTTT.

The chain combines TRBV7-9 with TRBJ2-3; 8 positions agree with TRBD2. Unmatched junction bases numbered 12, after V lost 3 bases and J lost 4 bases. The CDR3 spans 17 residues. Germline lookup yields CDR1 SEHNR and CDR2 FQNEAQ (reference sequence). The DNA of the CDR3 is TGTGCCAGCAGCTTGTTAACGGGAGGGCCTAAGTCAGATACGCAGTATTTT. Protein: CASSLLTGGPKSDTQYF.

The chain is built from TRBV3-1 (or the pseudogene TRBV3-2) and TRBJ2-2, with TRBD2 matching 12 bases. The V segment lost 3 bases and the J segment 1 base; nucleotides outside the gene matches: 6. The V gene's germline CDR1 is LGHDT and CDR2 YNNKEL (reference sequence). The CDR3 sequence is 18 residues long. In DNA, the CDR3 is TGTGCCAGCAGCCACCCGACTAGCGGGAGTGAGAACACCGGGGAGCTGTTTTTT. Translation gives CASSHPTSGSENTGELFF.

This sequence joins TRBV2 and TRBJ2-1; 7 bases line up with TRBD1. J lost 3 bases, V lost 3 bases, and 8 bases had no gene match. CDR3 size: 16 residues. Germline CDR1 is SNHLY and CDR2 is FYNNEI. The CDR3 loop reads CASSDPLGGDYNEQFF. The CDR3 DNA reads TGTGCCAGCAGTGACCCCTTAGGGGGCGACTACAATGAGCAGTTCTTC.

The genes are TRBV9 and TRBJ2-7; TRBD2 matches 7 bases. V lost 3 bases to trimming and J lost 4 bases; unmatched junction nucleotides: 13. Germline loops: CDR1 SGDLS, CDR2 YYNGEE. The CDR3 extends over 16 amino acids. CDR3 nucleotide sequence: TGTGCCAGCAGCGCACTCCAAGCACTAGCGAGTTACGAGCAGTACTTC. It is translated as CASSALQALASYEQYF.

The CDR3 nucleotides are TGTGCCAGCAGCTTACGGACAGGGATACTCGCGGGAAACACCATATATTTT. It yields the protein CASSLRTGILAGNTIYF. The chain carries TRBV7-3 and TRBJ1-3; TRBD1 matches 8 bases. The CDR3 is 17 residues long. J gave up 4 bases and V 2 bases, and 10 bases lay outside the gene matches. CDR1 and CDR2 from the germline V gene are SGHTA and FQGTGA.

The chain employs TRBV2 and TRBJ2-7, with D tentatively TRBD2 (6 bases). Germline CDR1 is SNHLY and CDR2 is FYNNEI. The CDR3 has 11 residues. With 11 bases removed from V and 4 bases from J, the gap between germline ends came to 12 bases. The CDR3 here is CALQEGYEQYF. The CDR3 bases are TGTGCCCTTCAGGAGGGTTACGAGCAGTACTTC.

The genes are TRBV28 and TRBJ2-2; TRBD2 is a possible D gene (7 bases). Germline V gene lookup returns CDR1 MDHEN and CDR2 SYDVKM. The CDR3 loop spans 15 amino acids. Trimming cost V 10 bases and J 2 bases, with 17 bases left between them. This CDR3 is CATGGGSGNTGELFF. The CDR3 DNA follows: TGTGCCACGGGGGGCGGGTCCGGTAACACCGGGGAGCTGTTTTTT.